The source of this T cell receptor beta chain is a study of cytomegalovirus exposure and HLA in healthy donors (dated 2017 in TCRdb). For context, the study as a whole: According to a later analysis, the 120 or so validation repertoires were produced on the same platform as the 666 repertoires of the first cohort. To predict cytomegalovirus infection status, the study brought together high-throughput TCR immunosequencing, statistical association of individual TCRs with disease status, and machine learning. The study aimed to test whether cataloging public T cell receptors could reveal signatures of past pathogen exposure. Along with the roughly 670-subject first cohort, a separate validation cohort of over a hundred different subjects was used.

The CDR3 holds 14 amino acids from the cysteine to the phenylalanine. Only the CDR3 region is kept as DNA, spanning 42 bases read in frame from base 1. CDR1 and CDR2 (MDHEN, SYDVKM) derive from the germline V gene. The junction shows trimming of 10 bases on V and 0 bases on J, and the gene matches do not reach 8 bases of it. The library came from the immunoSEQ multiplex PCR assay. The paper's data handling went like this. A statistical classification framework was built to diagnose cytomegalovirus status from the catalog of TCR beta chain sequences. Drawn from immuneACCESS, this table holds only the in-frame rearrangements with V and J called that TCRdb kept. Clones are partly lost; checked studies trace under half to an unresolved V gene and leave the rest unexplained. For V, J and clone size, that table is used; D and trimming come from the DNA. The sample data list approximately 300,000 clones, and 80% to 90% of these were observed just once. Under 0.85% of the sample rests with the top ten.

Results and caveats for the whole study, not just this receptor: It was suggested by the authors that the approach could potentially be generalized to other disease states and immunological phenotypes. A total of 150 to 200 TCR beta chains were listed by the study as associated with cytomegalovirus. All 120 or so repertoires were used to score co-occurrence in the validation cohort in a later analysis, because that analysis had no HLA typing for the cohort. Across donors, most TCR sequences were observed very rarely, whereas some public TCRs were present in many individuals. In vitro tests confirmed that a few of the cytomegalovirus-associated TCR beta chains recognize cytomegalovirus antigens. The classifier was reported to diagnose cytomegalovirus status with high specificity and sensitivity in both the original and validation cohorts. Subsequent analysis determined that TCRs grouped into clusters in the first cohort also showed a tendency toward co-occurrence across the 90 to 150 validation repertoires, and 85% to 95% of cluster scores exceeded 0.

Concerning this clone: Its binding antigen is unknown. Base qualities are not at hand, and no much larger clone is one base apart.

The donors belonged to the validation cohort of around 110 subjects, which was separate from the approximately 700-subject first cohort. This receptor was taken from a woman in her late teens or twenties in good health and CMV-seronegative. The chain was built from TRBV28 and TRBJ1-1, with TRBD1 matching 7 junction bases. Sequencing was performed on PBMCs. The DNA is TGTGCCACCACAGGGGACTTTTTGAACACTGAAGCTTTCTTT. This gives the protein CATTGDFLNTEAFF. Full variable domain (CDR3 extended with the reference TRBV28 and TRBJ1-1 proteins): DVKVTQSSRYLVKRTGEKVFLECVQDMDHENMFWYRQDPGLGLRLIYFSYDVKMKEKGDIPEGYSVSREKKERFSLILESASTNQTSMYLCATTGDFLNTEAFFGQGTRLTVV.